This T cell receptor (beta chain) came from a study of T cell responses to AZD1222 COVID-19 vaccine. Profiled with immunoSEQ multiplex PCR; TCRdb holds only in-frame clones, not every one. Here the sample spans about 85,000 clones, less than 90% being singletons. Germline V lookup: CDR1 SGHRS, CDR2 YFSETQ. The CDR3 contains 14 residues. V was trimmed by 2 bases and J by 4 bases, leaving 12 bases between them. The source of this sequence is an adult in good health. The V and J genes are TRBV5-1 and TRBJ1-1; D may be TRBD1 (5 bases). Specimen: peripheral blood, collected on day 0 of AZD1222 vaccination. Here the CDR3 reads CASSLRGSGTEAFF. The CDR3 DNA is TGCGCCAGCAGCTTACGGGGGAGCGGCACTGAAGCTTTCTTT.